These T cell receptor beta chains were read from a single sample in a study of preoperative IRX-2 immunotherapy in early breast cancer. Clones were read by immunoSEQ multiplex PCR, and TCRdb kept only the in-frame ones, dropping some. The sample yields roughly 40,000 clones, roughly 77% seen once. The specimen comprised tumor tissue, sampled after IRX-2 immunotherapy. The source of these receptors is a human donor with breast cancer. Both conserved end residues are part of each CDR3. A D gene is named only where the DNA matches it firmly. Clone size is stated in some rows and not others, as once, few, many or a class when expanded.

j_gene | abundance | d_gene | v_gene | len | CDR3nt | CDR3aa
TRBJ2-1 | once | NA | TRBV5-1 | 15 | TGCGCCAGCAGCACAGAGGGCGCCTCCTACAATGAGCAGTTCTTC | CASSTEGASYNEQFF
TRBJ2-7 | NA | NA | TRBV28 | 13 | TGTGCCAGCAGTACCCCCCGCCGGCCAGAGCAGTACTTC | CASSTPRRPEQYF
TRBJ2-3 | medium-sized | TRBD2 | TRBV28 | 19 | TGTGCCAGCAGTTTATTCCCCCAATCTAGCGGGAGACCAACAGATACGCAGTATTTT | CASSLFPQSSGRPTDTQYF
TRBJ2-5 | few | NA | TRBV14 | 14 | TGTGCCAGCAGCCAAGATCTTAGTGGGAAGACCCAGTACTTC | CASSQDLSGKTQYF
TRBJ2-1 | once | TRBD2 | TRBV5-1 | 15 | TGCGCCAGCAGCTTGATAGCGGGAGATTACAATGAGCAGTTCTTC | CASSLIAGDYNEQFF
TRBJ1-5 | once | NA | TRBV19 | 16 | TGTGCCAGTAGTTTAGGGACAAGTGAGTTGGATCAGCCCCAGCATTTT | CASSLGTSELDQPQHF
TRBJ2-2 | NA | TRBD1 | TRBV18 | 19 | TGTGCCAGCTCACCACGTCCCAGGGGGCAGGTAACGAACACCGGGGAGCTGTTTTTT | CASSPRPRGQVTNTGELFF
TRBJ1-1 | NA | NA | TRBV18 | 14 | TGTGCCAGCTCACCACCGAGCAAGAACACTGAAGCTTTCTTT | CASSPPSKNTEAFF
TRBJ2-5 | NA | NA | TRBV11-3 | 15 | TGTGCCAGCAGCTTAATGGCCGGGCGACAAGAGACCCAGTACTTC | CASSLMAGRQETQYF
TRBJ1-1 | few | NA | TRBV6-8 | 15 | TGTGCCAGCAGTTACCAAATTCAGGGCAGTACTGAAGCTTTCTTT | CASSYQIQGSTEAFF
TRBJ1-2 | NA | TRBD1 | TRBV18 | 15 | TGTGCCAGCTCGGTCAGGGACAGCTTCAGTTTTGGCTACACCTTC | CASSVRDSFSFGYTF
TRBJ2-5 | NA | TRBD1 | TRBV6-7 | 13 | TGTGCCAGCAGTACAGGGGGCCGGGAGACCCAGTACTTC | CASSTGGRETQYF
TRBJ1-5 | NA | NA | TRBV6-8 | 16 | TGTGCCAGCAGTTACTCTCAGGGGTGGATCAATCAGCCCCAGCATTTT | CASSYSQGWINQPQHF
TRBJ1-1 | NA | NA | TRBV5-4 | 13 | TGTGCCAGCGGGGCGGACCTGAACACTGAAGCTTTCTTT | CASGADLNTEAFF
TRBJ2-5 | NA | NA | TRBV11-3 | 14 | TGTGCCAGCAGCTTGGAGGGCTATGGAGAGACCCAGTACTTC | CASSLEGYGETQYF
TRBJ2-2 | NA | TRBD2 | TRBV19 | 16 | TGTGCCAGTAGTTGGACTAGCGGGGGATATTCCGGGGAGCTGTTTTTT | CASSWTSGGYSGELFF
TRBJ2-1 | NA | NA | TRBV29-1 | 12 | TGCAGCGTTGAAGACCACCTAGCTGAGGAGTTCTTC | CSVEDHLAEEFF
TRBJ2-3 | NA | TRBD2 | TRBV5-1 | 15 | TGCGCCAGCAGCGTTACTAGCGGGAACGGAGATACGCAGTATTTT | CASSVTSGNGDTQYF